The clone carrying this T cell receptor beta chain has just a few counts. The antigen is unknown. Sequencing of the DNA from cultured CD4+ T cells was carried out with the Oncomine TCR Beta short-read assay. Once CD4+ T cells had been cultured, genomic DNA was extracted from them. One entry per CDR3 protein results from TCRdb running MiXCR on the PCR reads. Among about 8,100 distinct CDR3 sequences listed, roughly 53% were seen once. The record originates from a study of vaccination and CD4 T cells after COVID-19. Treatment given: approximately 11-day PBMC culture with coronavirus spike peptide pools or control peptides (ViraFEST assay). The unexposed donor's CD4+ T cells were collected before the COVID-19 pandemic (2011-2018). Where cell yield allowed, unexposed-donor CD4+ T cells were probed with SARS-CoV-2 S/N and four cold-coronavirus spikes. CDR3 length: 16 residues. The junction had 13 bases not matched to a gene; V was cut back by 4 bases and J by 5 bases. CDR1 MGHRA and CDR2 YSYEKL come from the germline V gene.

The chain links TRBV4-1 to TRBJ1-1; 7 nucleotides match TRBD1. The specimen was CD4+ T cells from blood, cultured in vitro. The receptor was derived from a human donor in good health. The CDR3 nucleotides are TGCGCCAGCAGCCTACACCCGGCCAGGGGGAAAACTGAAGCTTTCTTT. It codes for CASSLHPARGKTEAFF.